Below are 14 T cell receptor beta chains sequenced from a single sample in a study of cytomegalovirus exposure and HLA in healthy donors. The PCR contained 60 Vbeta and 13 Jbeta primers. Profiling relied on immunoSEQ multiplex PCR, and the TCRdb table lists in-frame clones only, not all of them. The repertoire holds approximately 150,000 clones, with over 70% as singletons. The source material was PBMCs. The source of these receptors is a man aged 40-55 years in good health and CMV-seronegative.

This rearrangement joins TRBV11-3 to TRBJ1-1; unclear D gene. The CDR3 runs to 14 residues. Between the trimmed V and J ends, which lost 1 base and 5 bases, there was a span of 11 bases. Germline CDR1 and CDR2: SGHNT and YENEEA. In nucleotides, the CDR3 is TGTGCCAGCAGCTTAGGCGGGCAGGTGACTGAAGCTTTCTTT. Its protein is CASSLGGQVTEAFF.

The rearrangement links TRBV7-2 to TRBJ1-5, with D uncertain. CDR1 and CDR2 (germline): SGHTA, FQGNSA. There are 15 residues in the CDR3. The V end was cut by 9 bases, the J end by 3 bases, with 18 bases between. CDR3 nucleotide sequence: TGTGCCAGTCAAGCCGGGTCCCAACCCAATCAGCCCCAGCATTTT. Encoded protein: CASQAGSQPNQPQHF.

V and J are TRBV7-9 and TRBJ2-7; TRBD2 might be the D (7 bases). Germline V lookup: CDR1 SEHNR, CDR2 FQNEAQ (reference sequence). CDR3 length equals 16 residues. Trimming shortened V by 1 base and J by 2 bases, and 15 bases separated the two germline ends. This CDR3 is CASSLVTGGGAYEQYF. CDR3 DNA sequence: TGTGCCAGCAGCTTAGTGACAGGAGGGGGGGCCTACGAGCAGTACTTC. Together with reference TRBV7-9 and TRBJ2-7, the CDR3 gives the full variable domain: DTGVSQNPRHKITKRGQNVTFRCDPISEHNRLYWYRQTLGQGPEFLTYFQNEAQLEKSRLLSDRFSAERPKGSFSTLEIQRTEQGDSAMYLCASSLVTGGGAYEQYFGPGTRLTVT.

V is TRBV2 and J is TRBJ2-7; TRBD1 might be the D (6 bases). This CDR3 is built from 14 residues. From germline, CDR1 is SNHLY and CDR2 FYNNEI. V dropped 5 bases and J dropped 3 bases, with 14 bases sitting between them. The CDR3, as DNA: TGTGCCAGCAGTTTACAGGGAAGTATCTACGAGCAGTACTTC. Residues: CASSLQGSIYEQYF.

The J gene is TRBJ1-2, the V gene TRBV29-1, with 10 nucleotides matching TRBD1. Germline V gene sequence: CDR1 SQVTM, CDR2 ANQGSEA. This CDR3 has 12 amino acids. V lost 7 bases and J lost 7; bases outside the gene matches: 6. The CDR3 loop is CSALTGGIGYTF. In DNA, the CDR3 is TGCAGCGCCCTGACAGGGGGCATTGGCTACACCTTC.

As regards this clone: Other DNA sequences in the same sample also yield this CDR3. This chain connects TRBV6-5 to TRBJ2-5, with TRBD1 as a possible D gene (5 bases). The J call is uncertain, as TRBJ2-7 better fits the DNA end. Germline CDR1 reads MNHEY; CDR2 reads SVGAGI. The CDR3 runs 13 residues. The CDR3 sequence is CASSYSRAYEQYF. DNA of the CDR3: TGTGCCAGCAGTTACAGCAGGGCCTACGAGCAGTACTTC.

This chain links TRBV18 with TRBJ1-5; TRBD1 agrees at 11 bases. CDR3 length: 19 residues. V lost 3 bases, J lost 0 bases, and 10 bases stayed unmatched. Germline lookup yields CDR1 KGHSH and CDR2 LQKENI. Here the CDR3 reads CASSPGQGAPLYSNQPQHF. The CDR3 DNA follows: TGTGCCAGCTCACCCGGACAGGGGGCTCCATTATATAGCAATCAGCCCCAGCATTTT.

This clone was seen a single time. The chain uses TRBV7-3 and TRBJ2-3; D is undetermined. CDR1 and CDR2 (germline): SGHTA, FQGTGA. V lost 0 bases and J 0 bases, leaving 10 bases between the germline ends. CDR3 length: 16 amino acids. CDR3 loop: CASSLTLGGSTDTQYF. DNA for the CDR3: TGTGCCAGCAGCTTAACTCTTGGCGGTAGCACAGATACGCAGTATTTT.

The gene calls are TRBV10-3 and TRBJ2-7; 11 bases are shared with TRBD1. Germline V gene lookup returns CDR1 ENHRY and CDR2 SYGVKD. V shed 7 bases, J shed 0 bases, and the junction held 5 bases outside the gene matches. The CDR3 is 15 amino acids. CDR3: CAIKGTGGGSYEQYF. The CDR3 nucleotides are TGTGCCATCAAGGGGACAGGGGGAGGCTCCTACGAGCAGTACTTC.

This clone is a singleton in its sample. The chain employs TRBV5-1 and TRBJ2-2; 7 nucleotides line up with TRBD1. The CDR3 totals 14 residues. Trimming took 4 bases from V and 6 from J; bases not matched to a gene: 6. Looked up from germline, CDR1 is SGHRS and CDR2 is YFSETQ. CDR3 sequence reads: CASSDQGVPGELFF. As DNA, the CDR3 is TGCGCCAGCAGCGACCAGGGGGTCCCCGGGGAGCTGTTTTTT.

The J gene is TRBJ1-4, the V gene TRBV5-4; D might be TRBD1 (6 bases). CDR3 length equals 17 residues. CDR1 SGHNT and CDR2 YYREEE come from the germline V gene (reference sequence). Trimming pared 4 bases from V and 7 bases from J, leaving 23 bases between. The chain's CDR3 is CASSRLGGGGLGEKLFF. The CDR3 region has the DNA TGTGCCAGCAGCCGACTCGGAGGCGGGGGCTTAGGTGAAAAACTGTTTTTT.

The V gene is TRBV4-2, the J gene TRBJ1-1, with D possibly TRBD1 on 6 matching bases. Germline V CDR1 and CDR2: LGHNA, YNFKEQ. The CDR3 has 15 residues. Between the trimmed V and J ends, which lost 1 base and 1 base, there was a span of 10 bases. The CDR3 spells CASSQGGTSNTEAFF. CDR3 bases: TGTGCCAGCAGCCAAGGGGGGACATCGAACACTGAAGCTTTCTTT.

The gene calls are TRBV10-2 and TRBJ2-2; 12 nucleotides match TRBD2. The V gene end was trimmed by 6 bases and the J gene end by 7 bases; junction bases not matched to a gene: 6. Germline values: CDR1 WSHSY, CDR2 SAAADI. The CDR3 loop spans 15 amino acids. The CDR3 nucleotides read TGCGCCAGCAGCCCTAGCGGGGGGGCGGTCGGGGAGCTGTTTTTT. It encodes CASSPSGGAVGELFF.

The gene calls are TRBV6-1 and TRBJ1-2, with D unclear. This CDR3 is built from 15 residues. Trimming removed 1 base at V and 7 bases at J, with 16 bases between. In germline, CDR1 is MNHNS, CDR2 SASEGT. DNA of the CDR3: TGTGCCAGCAGTGAAGGTCTACCCGGGTTGGGTGGCTACACCTTC. Protein sequence: CASSEGLPGLGGYTF.